The rows below give T cell receptor beta chains drawn from one sample of a study of T-cell memory formation after mild COVID-19. MiXCR, applied by TCRdb to the 5' RACE reads, yields one record per CDR3 protein. The top ten hold about a fifth of the sample, which has about 410,000 distinct CDR3 sequences, approximately 18% seen once. The sample was PBMCs or a T cell subset sorted from them (not recorded which). The receptors originated from a man between 18 and 29 years old who had mild COVID-19 (a few samples of this study predate the infection). Cell type and time point are not known. CDR3s include the opening cysteine and the closing phenylalanine or tryptophan. A D gene is named only where the DNA matches it firmly. Size is stated for part of the rows, as once, few or many counts, or as a class when the clone is expanded.

J | D | V | size | DNA | CDR3
TRBJ2-5 | TRBD2 | TRBV7-2 | few | TGTGCCAGCAGCTTAGGGCTAGCGGGGGGGGCGGAGACCCAGTACTTC | CASSLGLAGGAETQYF
TRBJ1-5 | TRBD1 | TRBV12-3/TRBV12-4 | many | TGTGCCAGCAGCACTGGACAGGGAAGCAATCAGCCCCAGCATTTT | CASSTGQGSNQPQHF
TRBJ2-5 | - | TRBV5-8 | - | TGTGCCAGCAGCTTTCGGTCTAGCCCGTACCAAGAGACCCAGTACTTC | CASSFRSSPYQETQYF
TRBJ2-2 | - | TRBV20-1 | few | TGCAGTGCTAGAGATCAAGCGAGGACCGGGGAGCTGTTTTTT | CSARDQARTGELFF
TRBJ1-1 | - | TRBV2 | - | TGTGCCAGCAGTGAAGGTGGAGAGATAGCTTTCTTT | CASSEGGEIAFF
TRBJ2-2 | - | TRBV7-2 | - | TGTGCCAGCAGCTGGACTGTCTCGAACACCGGGGAGCTGTTTTTT | CASSWTVSNTGELFF
TRBJ1-5 | - | TRBV10-3 | few | TGTGCCATCAGTGAGGGGCAGGGCCCCGGGAATCAGCCCCAGCATTTT | CAISEGQGPGNQPQHF
TRBJ2-1 | - | TRBV5-1 | - | TGCGCCAGCAGTCCTCCCTACTCCTACAATGAGCAGTTCTTC | CASSPPYSYNEQFF
TRBJ2-2 | - | TRBV12-3/TRBV12-4 | few | TGTGCCAGCAGCCCCTGGGGGCCACCCGGGGAGCTGTTTTTT | CASSPWGPPGELFF
TRBJ1-6 | - | TRBV7-9 | - | TGTGCCAGCAGCTCGCGACAGGAGTTTGGGTCACCCCTCCACTTT | CASSSRQEFGSPLHF
TRBJ1-1 | - | TRBV6-6 | few | TGTGCCAGCATGGGTGGGGGACCCAACACTGAAGCTTTCTTT | CASMGGGPNTEAFF
TRBJ2-3 | - | TRBV5-1 | few | TGCGCCAGCAGCTCGGAGGGCAGATCTAGCACAGATACGCAGTATTTT | CASSSEGRSSTDTQYF
TRBJ2-2 | - | TRBV7-2 | - | TGTGCCAGCATGGAGTTCAACACCGGGGAGCTGTTTTTT | CASMEFNTGELFF
TRBJ2-1 | - | TRBV4-3 | few | TGCGCCAGCAGACAAGTCTCCACTGGGACCGAGCAGTTCTTC | CASRQVSTGTEQFF
TRBJ2-3 | TRBD1 | TRBV12-3/TRBV12-4 | few | TGTGCCACGTCCCAGGGACAGGGGGCAGATACGCAGTATTTT | CATSQGQGADTQYF
TRBJ2-3 | - | TRBV29-1 | many | TGCAGCGTCACGGGGCAGGGGCCTGGCACAGATACGCAGTATTTT | CSVTGQGPGTDTQYF
TRBJ2-5 | TRBD2 | TRBV3-1 | few | TGTGCCAGCAGCCAAGACAGGAGCGGGGCTCGGAACCAGTACTTC | CASSQDRSGARNQYF
TRBJ2-2 | - | TRBV7-2 | - | TGTGCCAGCAGCAGGGACGTATCCGGGGAGCTGTTTTTT | CASSRDVSGELFF
TRBJ1-2 | TRBD1 | TRBV12-3/TRBV12-4 | - | TGTGCCAGCAGTTCCAGGGGGCACGATGGCTACACCTTC | CASSSRGHDGYTF
TRBJ2-2 | TRBD2 | TRBV12-3/TRBV12-4 | - | TGTGCCAGCAGTTTAGATAGCGGGTTCGGCGGGGAGCTGTTTTTT | CASSLDSGFGGELFF
TRBJ2-5 | - | TRBV4-3 | - | TGCGCCAGCAGCCAAACTCCAGAAGGGGGGCAAGAGACCCAGTACTTC | CASSQTPEGGQETQYF
TRBJ2-3 | TRBD2 | TRBV28 | - | TGTGCCAGCAGTTTAGGGGCAGGCGGGGGGGCGGATACGCAGTATTTT | CASSLGAGGGADTQYF
TRBJ2-5 | - | TRBV25-1 | - | TGTGCCAGCAGTGAATCGGCGGGGCCCCAAGAGACCCAGTACTTC | CASSESAGPQETQYF
TRBJ2-6 | - | TRBV7-2 | few | TGTGCCAGCAGCTTAACCACAGGAGCCTCAGGGGCCAACGTCCTGACTTTC | CASSLTTGASGANVLTF